This TCR beta chain comes out of a study of control samples from healthy donors and cancer patients. The CDR3 is 18 amino acids. Germline CDR1 and CDR2: KGHDR and SFDVKD. V lost 1 base, J lost 9 bases, and 21 bases lay in between. The data were produced by immunoSEQ multiplex PCR, yet TCRdb's version contains in-frame clones alone and is incomplete. Of more than 110,000 clones listed, around nine tenths are singletons. This TCR was recovered from a man aged 25-45 years in good health. Sequencing was performed on blood. The J gene is TRBJ1-6, the V gene TRBV24-1; no clear D gene. The CDR3 DNA reads as TGTGCCACCAGTGATTTTACACGGGCCGACCGGGCGTTTTCACCCCTCCACTTT. Translated: CATSDFTRADRAFSPLHF.